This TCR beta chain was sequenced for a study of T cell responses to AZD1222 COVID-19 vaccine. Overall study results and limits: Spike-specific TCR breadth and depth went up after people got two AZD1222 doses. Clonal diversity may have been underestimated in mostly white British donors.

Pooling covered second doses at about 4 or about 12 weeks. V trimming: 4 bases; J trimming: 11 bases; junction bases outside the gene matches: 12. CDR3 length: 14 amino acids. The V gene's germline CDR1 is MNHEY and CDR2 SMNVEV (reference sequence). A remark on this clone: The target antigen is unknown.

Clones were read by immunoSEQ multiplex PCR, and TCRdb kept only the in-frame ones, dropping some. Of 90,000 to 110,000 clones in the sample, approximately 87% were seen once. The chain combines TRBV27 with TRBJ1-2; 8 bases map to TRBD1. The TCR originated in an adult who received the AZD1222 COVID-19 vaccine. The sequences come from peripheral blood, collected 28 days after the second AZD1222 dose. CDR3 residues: CASSSLQGAVRYTF. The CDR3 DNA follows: TGTGCCAGCAGTTCCCTGCAGGGGGCTGTTCGGTACACCTTC.